Below, 26 T cell receptor beta chains from the same sample are listed, as sequenced in a study of T cell responses to AZD1222 COVID-19 vaccine. The table came from immunoSEQ multiplex PCR; TCRdb's copy has only in-frame clones and leaves some out. The sample contains about 170,000 clones, around 90% of which appear only once. This material consisted of peripheral blood, taken 28 days after the second AZD1222 dose. These receptors came from an adult who received the AZD1222 COVID-19 vaccine.

The genes are TRBV6-5 and TRBJ1-1; D is perhaps TRBD1 (5 bases). CDR3 size: 14 residues. The V end was cut by 7 bases, the J end by 1 base, with 13 bases between. Germline CDR1 is MNHEY and CDR2 is SVGAGI. The chain's CDR3 is CASTIKTGNTEAFF. CDR3 coding DNA: TGTGCCAGCACTATAAAAACAGGGAACACTGAAGCTTTCTTT.

The rearrangement links TRBV6-1 to TRBJ1-2, with D unclear. The length of the CDR3 is 14 residues. V lost 0 bases, J lost 4 bases, and 9 bases lay in between. The V gene's germline CDR1 is MNHNS and CDR2 SASEGT. CDR3: CASSEADGVYGYTF. In DNA, the CDR3 is TGTGCCAGCAGTGAAGCGGATGGGGTCTATGGCTACACCTTC.

J is TRBJ2-3 and V is TRBV5-6; 9 nucleotides match TRBD2. V lost 5 bases and J lost 0; bases outside the gene matches: 7. Per germline, CDR1 SGHDT and CDR2 YYEEEE. The CDR3 covers 16 residues. CDR3: CASRFLSGSSTDTQYF. CDR3 sequence (DNA): TGTGCCAGCAGATTCCTTAGCGGGAGTAGCACAGATACGCAGTATTTT.

The CDR3 coding sequence is TGTGCCAGCAGCTCCGGGGGTCATCAGCCCCAGCATTTT. Translation gives CASSSGGHQPQHF. The chain couples TRBV28 to TRBJ1-5, with D perhaps TRBD1 (5 bases). The CDR3 contains 13 residues. Germline V CDR1 and CDR2: MDHEN, SYDVKM. V lost 6 bases and J lost 5, with 11 bases in between. Drawing the rest from reference TRBV28 and TRBJ1-5, the complete variable domain is DVKVTQSSRYLVKRTGEKVFLECVQDMDHENMFWYRQDPGLGLRLIYFSYDVKMKEKGDIPEGYSVSREKKERFSLILESASTNQTSMYLCASSSGGHQPQHFGDGTRLSIL.

In this sample, this clone turned up once. The V call is TRBV2, the J call TRBJ1-1; the match to TRBD1 covers 8 bases. Losses at the gene ends were 8 bases for V and 3 bases for J; bases not matched to a gene: 8. Germline V gene data show CDR1 as SNHLY and CDR2 as FYNNEI. The length of the CDR3 is 14 residues. CDR3 loop: CASYQGAGDTEAFF. The CDR3 nucleotides are TGTGCCAGCTACCAGGGGGCTGGGGACACTGAAGCTTTCTTT. The full variable domain, its missing parts supplied by reference TRBV2 and TRBJ1-1, is EPEVTQTPSHQVTQMGQEVILRCVPISNHLYFYWYRQILGQKVEFLVSFYNNEISEKSEIFDDQFSVERPDGSNFTLKIRSTKLEDSAMYFCASYQGAGDTEAFFGQGTRLTVV.

The J gene is TRBJ1-1, the V gene TRBV3-1 (or the pseudogene TRBV3-2), with 7 bases lining up with TRBD1. CDR1 is LGHDT and CDR2 is YNNKEL in the germline V gene (reference sequence). Losses at the gene ends were 3 bases for V and 3 bases for J; bases not matched to a gene: 7. This CDR3 is built from 15 residues. The CDR3 DNA reads TGTGCCAGCAGCCAGCTTCGACAGGGTCACACTGAAGCTTTCTTT. Translated: CASSQLRQGHTEAFF.

The chain carries TRBV18 and TRBJ2-1; TRBD2 might be the D (6 bases). This CDR3 spans 13 amino acids. From germline, CDR1 is KGHSH and CDR2 LQKENI. V shed 3 bases and J shed 9 bases, with 12 bases lying between them. The CDR3 DNA reads TGTGCCAGCTCACCTGGAGGGCGAGGTGAGCAGTTCTTC. This translates into CASSPGGRGEQFF.

The V and J genes are TRBV19 and TRBJ1-6; unclear D gene. This CDR3 is built from 17 residues. The V end lost 2 bases, the J end lost 4 bases, and 15 bases lay between the germline ends. Germline CDR1 LNHDA, CDR2 SQIVND (reference sequence). This CDR3 reads CASSISQTTTYNSPLHF. CDR3 bases: TGTGCCAGTAGTATATCGCAGACAACTACGTATAATTCACCCCTCCACTTT.

The chain is built from TRBV19 and TRBJ2-2; D assignment may be TRBD1 or TRBD2 (5 bases each). The germline V gene has CDR1 LNHDA and CDR2 SQIVND (reference sequence). Trimming left V 7 bases short and J 6 bases short, with 15 bases between. The CDR3 contains 14 residues. CDR3 nucleotide sequence: TGTGCCAGTACCCTAACGGGGCTCCCCGGGGAGCTGTTTTTT. Translating gives CASTLTGLPGELFF.

The rearrangement links TRBV29-1 to TRBJ2-2; 7 bases match TRBD2. Germline trimming cut 5 bases from V and 1 base from J; bases unmatched to any gene: 4. Germline values: CDR1 SQVTM, CDR2 ANQGSEA. This CDR3 has 14 amino acids. CDR3 in DNA: TGCAGCGTTTGGGGGGGGGAGAACACCGGGGAGCTGTTTTTT. Translating gives CSVWGGENTGELFF.

This rearrangement joins TRBV5-1 to TRBJ1-3; possible D gene TRBD1, 5 bases. Trimming took 5 bases from V and 0 from J, leaving 18 bases between them. The CDR3 is made up of 17 amino acids. Germline CDR1 and CDR2: SGHRS and YFSETQ. The CDR3 loop reads CASRGQGGELSGNTIYF. CDR3 DNA sequence: TGCGCCAGCAGAGGCCAGGGAGGGGAACTCTCTGGAAACACCATATATTTT.

The rearrangement links TRBV6-2 or TRBV6-3 to TRBJ2-1; D might be TRBD2 (5 bases). Germline V gene lookup returns CDR1 MNHEY and CDR2 SVGEGT. Trimming cost V 4 bases and J 6 bases, with 7 bases left between them. The CDR3 spans 12 residues. DNA for the CDR3: TGTGCCAGCAGTTCGGGGAGCAATGAGCAGTTCTTC. Its protein is CASSSGSNEQFF.

The V call is TRBV19, the J call TRBJ1-1; D remains ambiguous. Germline V gene sequence: CDR1 LNHDA, CDR2 SQIVND (reference sequence). Deletions cut 6 bases from V and 1 base from J, with 24 bases between. This CDR3 spans 18 amino acids. CDR3 nucleotides: TGTGCCAGTAGAGACTTACAGAAGAAACTACAGAAGAACACTGAAGCTTTCTTT. Its translation is CASRDLQKKLQKNTEAFF.

V and J are TRBV6-6 and TRBJ1-5; D is possibly TRBD1 (6 bases). There are 15 residues in the CDR3. Germline values: CDR1 MNHNY, CDR2 SVGAGI (reference sequence). With 10 bases removed from V and 7 bases from J, the gap between germline ends came to 23 bases. The CDR3 region has the DNA TGTGCCACCCTCGGGGGCAGGTCCCATTCCCAGCCCCAGCATTTT. It is translated as CATLGGRSHSQPQHF.

The chain is built from TRBV14 and TRBJ2-7; D ambiguous. CDR3 length: 13 amino acids. Trimming took off 2 bases at V and 9 bases at J, with 14 bases between the two ends. CDR1 is SGHDN, CDR2 FVKESK, per germline. CDR3 residues: CASSQIITAPQYF. CDR3 nucleotide sequence: TGTGCCAGCAGCCAAATTATTACGGCCCCGCAGTACTTC.

The rearrangement joins TRBV5-1 to TRBJ1-2; D not certain. Trimming shortened V by 4 bases and J by 1 base, and 14 bases separated the two germline ends. From germline, CDR1 is SGHRS and CDR2 YFSETQ. The CDR3 loop spans 15 amino acids. The CDR3 spells CASSPLPDLNYGYTF. The CDR3 DNA follows: TGCGCCAGCAGCCCACTGCCGGACCTTAACTATGGCTACACCTTC.

The V call is TRBV5-1, the J call TRBJ1-1; 7 bases map to TRBD1. V was clipped by 3 bases and J by 7 bases; unmatched bases: 9. The germline V gene has CDR1 SGHRS and CDR2 YFSETQ. This CDR3 has 14 residues. This chain's CDR3 is CASSWKPGGNEAFF. The CDR3, as DNA: TGCGCCAGCAGCTGGAAACCAGGGGGAAATGAAGCTTTCTTT.

The CDR3, as DNA: TGTGCCACCAGTGATCCGGGACGGAACACCGGGGAGCTGTTTTTT. Protein product: CATSDPGRNTGELFF. This chain joins TRBV24-1 and TRBJ2-2, with D perhaps assigned TRBD1 or TRBD2 (5 bases each). Germline CDR1 reads KGHDR; CDR2 reads SFDVKD. The length of the CDR3 is 15 residues. Between the trimmed V and J ends, which lost 3 bases and 1 base, there was a span of 8 bases.

The rearrangement joins TRBV7-9 to TRBJ2-4; 9 bases are shared with TRBD1. Per the germline V gene, CDR1 is SEHNR and CDR2 is FQNEAQ (reference sequence). J was trimmed by 3 bases and V by 5 bases; bases with no gene match: 17. The CDR3 sequence is 19 residues long. CDR3 in amino acids: CASSDQWGQGEGGKNIQYF. The CDR3 coding sequence is TGTGCCAGCAGCGATCAGTGGGGACAGGGAGAGGGTGGCAAAAACATTCAGTACTTC.

V gene TRBV9 combines with J gene TRBJ1-3, with D uncertain. Trimming left V 6 bases short and J 3 bases short, with 19 bases between. This CDR3 comprises 16 residues. Germline assignment: CDR1 SGDLS and CDR2 YYNGEE. Written as DNA, the CDR3 is TGTGCCAGCACAGGTGGAGGACGGCTTTATGGAAACACCATATATTTT. It yields the protein CASTGGGRLYGNTIYF.

The chain combines TRBV4-3 with TRBJ2-7, with a weak D call TRBD1 (5 bases). The V gene lost 1 base and the J gene lost 0 bases, with 16 bases spanning the gap. Germline loops: CDR1 LGHNA, CDR2 YSLEER. The CDR3 is 17 amino acids. Here the CDR3 DNA reads TGCGCCAGCAGCCAAGTGTCAACGGACACCTTCTCCTACGAGCAGTACTTC. Its translation is CASSQVSTDTFSYEQYF.

The chain employs TRBV5-6 and TRBJ2-2; D may be TRBD1 (5 bases). Germline V CDR1 and CDR2: SGHDT, YYEEEE. The CDR3 runs to 16 residues. Trimming pared 2 bases from V and 6 bases from J, leaving 17 bases between. The CDR3 region is CASSLDPSRVAGELFF. The CDR3 nucleotides are TGTGCCAGCAGCTTAGATCCAAGCAGGGTGGCCGGGGAGCTGTTTTTT. The full variable domain, its missing parts supplied by reference TRBV5-6 and TRBJ2-2, is DAGVTQSPTHLIKTRGQQVTLRCSPKSGHDTVSWYQQALGQGPQFIFQYYEEEERQRGNFPDRFSGHQFPNYSSELNVNALLLGDSALYLCASSLDPSRVAGELFFGEGSRLTVL.

The chain couples TRBV18 to TRBJ2-5; the D gene is possibly TRBD2 (6 bases). The CDR3 has 12 residues. Germline CDR1 and CDR2: KGHSH and LQKENI. Trimming pared 6 bases from V and 9 bases from J, leaving 14 bases between. The CDR3 sequence is CASSRESEAQYF. DNA for the CDR3: TGTGCCAGCTCCCGGGAGAGCGAGGCCCAGTACTTC.

This chain links TRBV6-5 with TRBJ2-2, with TRBD1 matching over 9 bases. CDR3 length: 14 amino acids. Per germline, CDR1 MNHEY and CDR2 SVGAGI. Unmatched junction bases numbered 4, after V lost 6 bases and J lost 5 bases. CDR3 sequence (DNA): TGTGCCAGCAGAAGACAGGGGGGAACCGGGGAGCTGTTTTTT. Its translation: CASRRQGGTGELFF.

The V and J genes are TRBV6-5 and TRBJ1-3; no clear D gene. CDR1 and CDR2 (germline): MNHEY, SVGAGI. V lost 0 bases and J 0 bases, leaving 9 bases between the germline ends. This CDR3 spans 16 amino acids. This chain's CDR3 is CASSYSHYDSGNTIYF. DNA for the CDR3: TGTGCCAGCAGTTACTCTCACTACGACTCTGGAAACACCATATATTTT.

The rearrangement uses TRBV7-9 and TRBJ1-2, with D possibly being TRBD1 (6 bases). The CDR3 loop spans 16 amino acids. Germline V lookup: CDR1 SEHNR, CDR2 FQNEAQ (reference sequence). The germline V and J ends were trimmed by 4 bases and 1 base, with 16 bases remaining between them. In DNA form, the CDR3 reads TGTGCCAGCAGCTCTACAGGGTTGGGCTTTAACTATGGCTACACCTTC. The encoded protein is CASSSTGLGFNYGYTF.